This is a list of T cell receptor beta chains from one sample in a study of shared clonotypes between healthy human individuals. Libraries were prepared by immunoSEQ multiplex PCR; TCRdb keeps only in-frame clonotypes and omits some of them. The data show 1.6 million or so clones, with roughly 95% seen just once and over 1% held by the top ten. Sequenced sample: naive CD4+ T cells sorted from blood. The receptor set was obtained from a man aged 30 to 39 in good health. The conserved cysteine and the conserved F or W are not part of the CDR3 here. Each record gives: CDR3 protein, J gene, V gene, D gene. A D gene is named only where the DNA matches it firmly.

SVRRGMGTEAF	TRBJ1-1	TRBV29-1	-
ASRGGILNTEAF	TRBJ1-1	TRBV6-1	-
ASRDLAGVDEQY	TRBJ2-7	TRBV6-6	TRBD2
ASSREPSSYNEQF	TRBJ2-1	TRBV11-2	-
ASSFRGPDTQY	TRBJ2-3	TRBV27	-
ASSLVGTSGSRYTGELF	TRBJ2-2	TRBV5-1	TRBD2
ASSFRDLAGTQY	TRBJ2-5	TRBV7-9	-
ASSLGTGAYYGYT	TRBJ1-2	TRBV5-1	TRBD1
ASSSQRQGPNQPQH	TRBJ1-5	TRBV6-6	TRBD1
ASSPRTGLYNEQF	TRBJ2-1	TRBV18	-
ASSVLAGGPRNTGELF	TRBJ2-2	TRBV6-1	TRBD2
ASSQVGRSWTGYYEQY	TRBJ2-7	TRBV6-1	TRBD1
ASSLALRGDEQY	TRBJ2-7	TRBV5-1	TRBD2
ASSEAYGQPQH	TRBJ1-5	TRBV6-1	-
ASRSTGTYEQY	TRBJ2-7	TRBV10-2	-
ASSLTWTTNEKLF	TRBJ1-4	TRBV4-1	-
ASSAIRTTEEQY	TRBJ2-7	TRBV25-1	-
ASSPTGQRGNTIY	TRBJ1-3	TRBV18	-
SAIGNYGYT	TRBJ1-2	TRBV20-1	-
ASSLGLKETQY	TRBJ2-5	TRBV5-4	-
ASNGGPGQPQH	TRBJ1-5	TRBV9	-
AISRGSGTPRPNEKLF	TRBJ1-4	TRBV10-3	-
ASSLRGHNEQF	TRBJ2-1	TRBV5-1	-
ASSKMVGNTEAF	TRBJ1-1	TRBV21-1	-
ASSLERQGQY	TRBJ2-7	TRBV5-4	TRBD1
ASGTYREEQY	TRBJ2-7	TRBV27	-
AIGTSGNTIY	TRBJ1-3	TRBV10-3	-
ASSPDRWEEKLF	TRBJ1-4	TRBV9	TRBD1
SALGVTLGEQY	TRBJ2-7	TRBV29-1	-
ATAPGTDTQY	TRBJ2-3	TRBV19	-
ASTSYTEAF	TRBJ1-1	TRBV6-5	-
ASSRDRAIYTEAF	TRBJ1-1	TRBV7-2	TRBD1
ASSETLQGNTEAF	TRBJ1-1	TRBV10-1	-
ASSFVDTDTQY	TRBJ2-3	TRBV7-6	-
ASNKQGAEETQY	TRBJ2-5	TRBV6-5	TRBD1
SAQTSEAF	TRBJ1-1	TRBV29-1	-
ASSLRGGADYGYT	TRBJ1-2	TRBV5-5	-
ASSLRDSGNTIY	TRBJ1-3	TRBV5-1	-
ASSSPGLTDEKLF	TRBJ1-4	TRBV28	-
AWSHMSGNTIY	TRBJ1-3	TRBV30	-
ASSDERNTGELF	TRBJ2-2	TRBV2	-
ASSFRQGEAF	TRBJ1-1	TRBV27	-
ASSLTYNEQF	TRBJ2-1	TRBV28	-
ASSPGRGTGELF	TRBJ2-2	TRBV18	-
ASSLNRDWSYEQY	TRBJ2-7	TRBV5-4	-
ASSLSQASGSYEQY	TRBJ2-7	TRBV27	TRBD2
ASSDSTDTQY	TRBJ2-3	TRBV6-5	-